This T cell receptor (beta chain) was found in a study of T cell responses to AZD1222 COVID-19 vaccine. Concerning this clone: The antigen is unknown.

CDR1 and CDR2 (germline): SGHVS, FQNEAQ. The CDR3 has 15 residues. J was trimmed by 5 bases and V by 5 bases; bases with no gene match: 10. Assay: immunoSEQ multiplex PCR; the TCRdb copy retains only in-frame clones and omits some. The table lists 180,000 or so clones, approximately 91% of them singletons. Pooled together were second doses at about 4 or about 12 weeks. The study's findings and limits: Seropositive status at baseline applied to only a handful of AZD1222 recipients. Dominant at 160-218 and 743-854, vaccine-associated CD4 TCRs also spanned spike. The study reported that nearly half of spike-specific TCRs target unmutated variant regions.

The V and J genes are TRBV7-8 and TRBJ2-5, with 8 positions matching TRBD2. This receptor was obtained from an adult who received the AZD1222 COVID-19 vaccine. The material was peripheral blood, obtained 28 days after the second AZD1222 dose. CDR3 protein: CASSPQAGLGETQYF. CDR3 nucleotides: TGTGCCAGCAGCCCCCAGGCGGGACTAGGGGAGACCCAGTACTTC.